The rows below give T cell receptor beta chains drawn from one sample of a study of OX40 agonist ivuxolimab in advanced cancers. The method was immunoSEQ multiplex PCR; TCRdb's version includes in-frame clones alone and lacks a portion of them. This table has approximately 79,000 clones, 65% to 90% appearing once. Sequenced material: CD4+ or CD8+ T cells sorted from blood, taken in a trial of the OX40 agonist ivuxolimab. The source is an adult with an advanced solid tumor such as melanoma, head and neck, liver or kidney cancer. The CDR3 runs from the conserved cysteine through the conserved F or W. D genes are given only for firm matches. For some rows the clone size is stated as once, few or many, or as a class when expanded; others skip it.

CDR3 protein	J gene	clone size	D gene	V gene
CASLRAQPTQTQYF	TRBJ2-5	.	.	TRBV2
CASSYSDRGGEKLFF	TRBJ1-4	.	TRBD1	TRBV6-5
CASSLGRGNTEAFF	TRBJ1-1	.	.	TRBV7-2
CAIRGPSVGETQYF	TRBJ2-5	.	.	TRBV10-3
CASSQGSLAANNEQFF	TRBJ2-1	.	TRBD2	TRBV4-3
CASSPGTGGYGYTF	TRBJ1-2	.	TRBD1	TRBV6-5
CASSQGDEQFF	TRBJ2-1	once	TRBD1	TRBV6-4
CASSFRRGETDTQYF	TRBJ2-3	.	TRBD2	TRBV13
CASSIIIGYEQYF	TRBJ2-7	.	.	TRBV19
CASSSNRQNGYTF	TRBJ1-2	.	.	TRBV27
CASSRGGQGVQTEAFF	TRBJ1-1	.	TRBD1	TRBV5-4
CASSSRPPETQYF	TRBJ2-5	.	.	TRBV7-2
CASSTGLSSYEQYF	TRBJ2-7	.	.	TRBV11-3
CASSLLAANTGELFF	TRBJ2-2	once	TRBD2	TRBV7-7
CASREQGKNSPLHF	TRBJ1-6	.	.	TRBV6-4
CASSRLGWGYTF	TRBJ1-2	.	.	TRBV5-8
CASSPVSTATGGRSQPQHF	TRBJ1-5	.	TRBD1	TRBV4-1
CASRPQGRGYTF	TRBJ1-2	few	.	TRBV6-6
CASSIAGGAEWPYEQYF	TRBJ2-7	.	TRBD1	TRBV19
CASSPIGYGGTVTEAFF	TRBJ1-1	few	TRBD1	TRBV9
CASSGTGGDEQYF	TRBJ2-7	.	.	TRBV13
CASSFRSSGANVLTF	TRBJ2-6	.	.	TRBV27
CASSMSSGRAVGFEQYF	TRBJ2-7	.	TRBD2	TRBV5-1
CASSLPWPLRIKNIQYF	TRBJ2-4	.	.	TRBV5-1
CASSFRNSGNTIYF	TRBJ1-3	.	.	TRBV11-2
CASSQDDRATDTQYF	TRBJ2-3	.	.	TRBV4-1
CASSLRLSTDTQYF	TRBJ2-3	.	.	TRBV7-9
CAWSVAGRLAGDEQFF	TRBJ2-1	.	TRBD2	TRBV30
CASSLDGSSTDTQYF	TRBJ2-3	.	.	TRBV11-3
CSVFSGEETQYF	TRBJ2-5	.	.	TRBV29-1
CASSPPGQGAYEQYF	TRBJ2-7	once	TRBD1	TRBV5-1
CASSYGGKNTIYF	TRBJ1-3	.	.	TRBV7-6
CASSGRNSPLHF	TRBJ1-6	.	.	TRBV2
CASSLEGSKTRNTQYF	TRBJ2-3	.	.	TRBV11-3
CASSHGSWADSGANVLTF	TRBJ2-6	.	.	TRBV4-2
CASSLRRSSYNEQFF	TRBJ2-1	.	.	TRBV7-6
CASRLGETQYF	TRBJ2-5	once	.	TRBV6-5
CAWTKLTGGGYTF	TRBJ1-2	.	TRBD1	TRBV30
CASSLRASGISTDTQYF	TRBJ2-3	once	TRBD2	TRBV7-3
CASSPRVVNEQFF	TRBJ2-1	.	.	TRBV7-8
CASSLRVGEKLFF	TRBJ1-4	.	.	TRBV7-8